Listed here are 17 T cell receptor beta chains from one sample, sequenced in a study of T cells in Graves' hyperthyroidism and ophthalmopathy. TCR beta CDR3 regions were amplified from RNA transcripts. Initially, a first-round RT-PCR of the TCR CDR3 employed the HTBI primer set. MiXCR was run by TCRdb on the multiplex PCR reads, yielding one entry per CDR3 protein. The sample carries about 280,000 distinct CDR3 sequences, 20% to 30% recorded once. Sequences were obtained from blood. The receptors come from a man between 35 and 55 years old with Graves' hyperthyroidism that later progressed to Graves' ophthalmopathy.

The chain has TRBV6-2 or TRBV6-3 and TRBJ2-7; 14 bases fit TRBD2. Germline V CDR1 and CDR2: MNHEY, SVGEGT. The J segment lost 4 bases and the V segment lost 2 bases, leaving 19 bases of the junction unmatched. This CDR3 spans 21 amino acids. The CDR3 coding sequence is TGTGCCAGCAGTTACCTGGACAAAGGTCTGGGACTAGCGGGAGAAGTGTACGAGCAGTACTTC. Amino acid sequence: CASSYLDKGLGLAGEVYEQYF.

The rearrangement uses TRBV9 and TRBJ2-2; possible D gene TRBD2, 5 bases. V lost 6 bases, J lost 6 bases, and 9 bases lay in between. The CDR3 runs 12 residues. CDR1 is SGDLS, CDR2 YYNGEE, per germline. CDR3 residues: CASTRDSGELFF. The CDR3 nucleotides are TGTGCCAGCACCCGGGATTCCGGGGAGCTGTTTTTT. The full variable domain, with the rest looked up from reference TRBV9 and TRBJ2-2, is DSGVTQTPKHLITATGQRVTLRCSPRSGDLSVYWYQQSLDQGLQFLIQYYNGEERAKGNILERFSAQQFPDLHSELNLSSLELGDSALYFCASTRDSGELFFGEGSRLTVL.

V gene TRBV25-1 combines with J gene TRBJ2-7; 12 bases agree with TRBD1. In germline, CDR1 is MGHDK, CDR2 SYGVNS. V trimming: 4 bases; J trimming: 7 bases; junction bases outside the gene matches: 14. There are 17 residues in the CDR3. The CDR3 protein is CASSASAGTGGRWEQYF. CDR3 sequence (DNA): TGTGCCAGCAGTGCCAGCGCCGGGACAGGGGGCCGGTGGGAGCAGTACTTC.

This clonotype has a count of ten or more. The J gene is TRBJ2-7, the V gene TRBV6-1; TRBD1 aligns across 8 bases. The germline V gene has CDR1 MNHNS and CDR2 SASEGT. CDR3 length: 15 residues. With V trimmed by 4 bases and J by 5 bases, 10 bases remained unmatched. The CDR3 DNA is TGTGCCAGCAGTGCCCCGGACAGGGCGGTTGACGAGCAGTACTTC. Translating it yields CASSAPDRAVDEQYF.

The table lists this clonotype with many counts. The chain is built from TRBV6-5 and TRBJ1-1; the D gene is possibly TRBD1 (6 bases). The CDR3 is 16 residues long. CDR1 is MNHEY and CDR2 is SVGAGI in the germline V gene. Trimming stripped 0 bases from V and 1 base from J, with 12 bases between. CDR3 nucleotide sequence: TGTGCCAGCAGTTACTCTACTGGGACACCGAACACTGAAGCTTTCTTT. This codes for CASSYSTGTPNTEAFF.

The CDR3 DNA reads TGTGCCAGCAGCCGTGATGGCAGGGCCGGGAGCTATGGCTACACCTTC. It is translated as CASSRDGRAGSYGYTF. The chain uses TRBV6-1 and TRBJ1-2; possible D gene TRBD1, 5 bases. CDR3 length: 16 amino acids. Trimming shortened V by 6 bases and J by 4 bases, and 21 bases separated the two germline ends. Per germline, CDR1 MNHNS and CDR2 SASEGT.

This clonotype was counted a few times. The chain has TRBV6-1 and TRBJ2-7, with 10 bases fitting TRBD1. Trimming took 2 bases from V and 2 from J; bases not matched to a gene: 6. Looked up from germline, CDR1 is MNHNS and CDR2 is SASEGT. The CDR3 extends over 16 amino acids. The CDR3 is CASSEQGQGLAYEQYF. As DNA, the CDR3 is TGTGCCAGCAGTGAACAGGGACAGGGGTTGGCCTACGAGCAGTACTTC.

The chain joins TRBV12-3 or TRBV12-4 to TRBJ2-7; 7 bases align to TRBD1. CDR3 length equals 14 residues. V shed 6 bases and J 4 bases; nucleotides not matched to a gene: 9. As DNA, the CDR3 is TGTGCCAGCAGCCTCGGCAGGGGGATGTACGAGCAGTACTTC. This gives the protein CASSLGRGMYEQYF.

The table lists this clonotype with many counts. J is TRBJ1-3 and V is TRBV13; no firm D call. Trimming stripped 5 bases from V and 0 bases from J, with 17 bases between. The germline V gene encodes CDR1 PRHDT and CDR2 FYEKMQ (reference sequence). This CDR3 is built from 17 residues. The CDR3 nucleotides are TGTGCCAGCAGCCCAGCAACGAACGGCCGCTCTGGAAACACCATATATTTT. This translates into CASSPATNGRSGNTIYF.

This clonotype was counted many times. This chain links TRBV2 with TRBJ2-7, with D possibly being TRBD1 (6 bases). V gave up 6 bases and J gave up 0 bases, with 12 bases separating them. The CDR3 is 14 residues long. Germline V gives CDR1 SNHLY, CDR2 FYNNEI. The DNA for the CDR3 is TGTGCCAGCAGGTCCCAGGGGATCTCCTACGAGCAGTACTTC. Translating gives CASRSQGISYEQYF.

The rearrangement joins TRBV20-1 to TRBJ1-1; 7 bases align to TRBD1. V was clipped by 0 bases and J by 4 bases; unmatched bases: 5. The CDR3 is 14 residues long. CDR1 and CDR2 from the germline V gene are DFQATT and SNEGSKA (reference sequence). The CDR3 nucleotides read TGCAGTGCTAGAGACGAACAGGGGAGCACTGAAGCTTTCTTT. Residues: CSARDEQGSTEAFF.

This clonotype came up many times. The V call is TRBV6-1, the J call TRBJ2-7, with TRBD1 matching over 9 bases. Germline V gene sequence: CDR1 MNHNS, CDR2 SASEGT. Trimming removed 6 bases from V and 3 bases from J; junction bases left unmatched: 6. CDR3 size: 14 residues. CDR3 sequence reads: CASSPGTGIYEQYF. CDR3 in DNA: TGTGCCAGCAGCCCCGGGACAGGGATCTACGAGCAGTACTTC.

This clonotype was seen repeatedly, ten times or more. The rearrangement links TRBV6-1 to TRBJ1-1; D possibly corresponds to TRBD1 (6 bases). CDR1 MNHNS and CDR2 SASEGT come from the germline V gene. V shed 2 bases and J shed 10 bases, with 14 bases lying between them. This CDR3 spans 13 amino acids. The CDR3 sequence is CASSESWGAAAFF. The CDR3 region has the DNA TGTGCCAGCAGTGAATCTTGGGGGGCGGCAGCTTTCTTT.

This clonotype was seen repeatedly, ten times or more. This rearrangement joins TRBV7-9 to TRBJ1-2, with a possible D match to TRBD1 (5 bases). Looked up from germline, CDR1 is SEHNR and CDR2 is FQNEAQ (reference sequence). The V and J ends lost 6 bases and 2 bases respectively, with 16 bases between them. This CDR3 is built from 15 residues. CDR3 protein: CASRTLLGVNYGYTF. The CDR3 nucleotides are TGTGCCAGCAGAACCCTCTTAGGGGTGAACTATGGCTACACCTTC.

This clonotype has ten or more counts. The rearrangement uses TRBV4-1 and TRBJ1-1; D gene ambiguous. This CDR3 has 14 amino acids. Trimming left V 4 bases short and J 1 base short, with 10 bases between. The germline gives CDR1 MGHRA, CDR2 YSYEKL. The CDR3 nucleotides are TGCGCCAGCAGCCGCAACACGGAGAACACTGAAGCTTTCTTT. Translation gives CASSRNTENTEAFF.

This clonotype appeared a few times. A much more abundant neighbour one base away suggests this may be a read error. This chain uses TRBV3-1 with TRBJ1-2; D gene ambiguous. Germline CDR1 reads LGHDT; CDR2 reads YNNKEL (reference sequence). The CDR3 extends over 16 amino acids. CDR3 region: CVSSQAQRQALGGYTF. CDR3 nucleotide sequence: TGTGTCAGCAGCCAAGCCCAAAGGCAAGCTCTGGGTGGCTACACCTTC.

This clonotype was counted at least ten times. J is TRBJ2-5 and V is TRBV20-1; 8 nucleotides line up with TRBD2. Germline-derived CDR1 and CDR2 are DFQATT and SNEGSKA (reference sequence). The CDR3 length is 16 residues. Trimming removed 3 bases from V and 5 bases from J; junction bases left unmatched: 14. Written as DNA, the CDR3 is TGCAGTGCTAGGGGGGGCGAAGCGGGAGTGAGGGAGACCCAGTACTTC. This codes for CSARGGEAGVRETQYF.